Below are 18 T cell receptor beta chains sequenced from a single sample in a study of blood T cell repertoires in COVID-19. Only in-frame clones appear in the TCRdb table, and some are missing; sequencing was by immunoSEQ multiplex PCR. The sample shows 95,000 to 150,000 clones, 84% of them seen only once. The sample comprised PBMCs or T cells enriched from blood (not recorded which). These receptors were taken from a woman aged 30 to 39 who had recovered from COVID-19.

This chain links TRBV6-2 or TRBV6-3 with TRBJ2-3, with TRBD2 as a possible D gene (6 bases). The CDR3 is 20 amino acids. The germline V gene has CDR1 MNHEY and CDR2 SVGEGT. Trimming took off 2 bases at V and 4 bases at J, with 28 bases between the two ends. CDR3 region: CASSYPLRHGGRVPSDTQYF. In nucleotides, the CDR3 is TGTGCCAGCAGTTACCCTCTACGTCACGGGGGTAGGGTTCCTTCAGATACGCAGTATTTT.

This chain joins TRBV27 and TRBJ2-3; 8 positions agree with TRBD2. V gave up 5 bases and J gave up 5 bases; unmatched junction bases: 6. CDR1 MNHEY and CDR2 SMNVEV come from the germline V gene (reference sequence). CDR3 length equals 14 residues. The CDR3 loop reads CASSVVLAGDTQYF. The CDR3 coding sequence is TGTGCCAGCAGTGTAGTCCTAGCGGGAGATACGCAGTATTTT.

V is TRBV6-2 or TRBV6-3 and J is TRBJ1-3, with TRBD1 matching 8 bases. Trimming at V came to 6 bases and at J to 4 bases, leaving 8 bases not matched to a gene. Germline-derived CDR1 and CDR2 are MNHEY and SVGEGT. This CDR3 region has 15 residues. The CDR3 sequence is CASSPQGVGGNTIYF. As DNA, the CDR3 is TGTGCCAGCAGCCCACAGGGGGTCGGCGGAAACACCATATATTTT.

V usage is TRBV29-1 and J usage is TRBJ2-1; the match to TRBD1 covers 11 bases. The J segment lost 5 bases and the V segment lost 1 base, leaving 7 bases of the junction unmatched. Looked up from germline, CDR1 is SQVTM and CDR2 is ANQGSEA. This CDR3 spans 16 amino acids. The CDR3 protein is CSVEAPAGQGDNEQFF. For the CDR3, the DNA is TGCAGCGTTGAAGCCCCCGCGGGACAGGGGGACAATGAGCAGTTCTTC.

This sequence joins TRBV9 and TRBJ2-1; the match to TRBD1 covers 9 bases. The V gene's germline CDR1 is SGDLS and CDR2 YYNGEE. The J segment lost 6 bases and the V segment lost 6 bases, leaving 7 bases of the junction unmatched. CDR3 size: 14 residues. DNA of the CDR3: TGTGCCAGCAACCTACCGGGACAGGGCAATGAGCAGTTCTTC. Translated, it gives CASNLPGQGNEQFF. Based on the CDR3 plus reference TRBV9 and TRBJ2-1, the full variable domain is DSGVTQTPKHLITATGQRVTLRCSPRSGDLSVYWYQQSLDQGLQFLIQYYNGEERAKGNILERFSAQQFPDLHSELNLSSLELGDSALYFCASNLPGQGNEQFFGPGTRLTVL.

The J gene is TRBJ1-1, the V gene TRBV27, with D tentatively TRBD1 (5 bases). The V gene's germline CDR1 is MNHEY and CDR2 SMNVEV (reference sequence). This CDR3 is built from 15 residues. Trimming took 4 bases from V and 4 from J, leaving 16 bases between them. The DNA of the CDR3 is TGTGCCAGCAGTTCCTCGGGGGTCTTCGTCACTGAAGCTTTCTTT. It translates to CASSSSGVFVTEAFF.

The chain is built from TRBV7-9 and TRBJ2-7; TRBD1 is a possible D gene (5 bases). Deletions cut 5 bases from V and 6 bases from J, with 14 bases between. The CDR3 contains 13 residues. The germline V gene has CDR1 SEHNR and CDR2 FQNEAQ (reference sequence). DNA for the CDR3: TGTGCCAGCAGCCACGGGCAGGGCAGCGAGCAGTACTTC. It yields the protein CASSHGQGSEQYF.

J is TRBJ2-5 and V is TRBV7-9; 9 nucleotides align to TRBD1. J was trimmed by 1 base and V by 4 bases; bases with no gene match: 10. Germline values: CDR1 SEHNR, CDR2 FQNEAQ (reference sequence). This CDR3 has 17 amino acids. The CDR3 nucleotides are TGTGCCAGCAGCTCCCCAGGGACAGGGCTGATCCAAGAGACCCAGTACTTC. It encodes CASSSPGTGLIQETQYF.

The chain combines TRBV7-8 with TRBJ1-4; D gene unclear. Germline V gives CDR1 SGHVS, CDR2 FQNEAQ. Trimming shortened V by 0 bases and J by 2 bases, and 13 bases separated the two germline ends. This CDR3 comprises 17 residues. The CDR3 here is CASSLARTRATNEKLFF. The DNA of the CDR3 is TGTGCCAGCAGCTTAGCCCGGACTCGGGCCACTAATGAAAAACTGTTTTTT.

CDR3 in DNA: TGCAGCGTTGAAGATGGTGGGAGTCTTGTCATGAACACTGAAGCTTTCTTT. This sequence encodes CSVEDGGSLVMNTEAFF. This chain links TRBV29-1 with TRBJ1-1; D uncertain. The CDR3 runs to 17 residues. In germline, CDR1 is SQVTM, CDR2 ANQGSEA. Trimming left V 0 bases short and J 0 bases short, with 17 bases between.

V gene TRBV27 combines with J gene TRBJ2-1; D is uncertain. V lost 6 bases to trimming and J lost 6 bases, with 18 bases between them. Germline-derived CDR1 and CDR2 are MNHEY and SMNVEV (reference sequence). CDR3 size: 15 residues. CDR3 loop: CASRIIDRVGNEQFF. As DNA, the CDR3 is TGTGCCAGCAGAATAATAGACCGGGTCGGCAATGAGCAGTTCTTC.

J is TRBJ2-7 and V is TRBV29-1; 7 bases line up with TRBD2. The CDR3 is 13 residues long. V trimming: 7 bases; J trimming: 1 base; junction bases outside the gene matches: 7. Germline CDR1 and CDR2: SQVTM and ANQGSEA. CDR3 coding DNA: TGCAGCGCCACCGGGACTACGTCCTACGAGCAGTACTTC. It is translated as CSATGTTSYEQYF.

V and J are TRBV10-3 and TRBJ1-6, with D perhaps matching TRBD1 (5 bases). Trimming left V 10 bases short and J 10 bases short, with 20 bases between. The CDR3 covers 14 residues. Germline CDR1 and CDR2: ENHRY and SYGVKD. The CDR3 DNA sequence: TGTGCCACCCGCTTAGAGACAGCGGGATCACCCCTCCACTTT. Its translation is CATRLETAGSPLHF.

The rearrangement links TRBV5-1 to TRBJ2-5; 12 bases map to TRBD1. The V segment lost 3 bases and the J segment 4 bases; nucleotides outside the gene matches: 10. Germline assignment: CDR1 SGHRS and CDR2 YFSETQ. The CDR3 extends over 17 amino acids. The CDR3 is CASSSPGQGAHRETQYF. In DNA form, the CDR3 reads TGCGCCAGCAGCTCGCCGGGACAGGGGGCGCATCGAGAGACCCAGTACTTC.

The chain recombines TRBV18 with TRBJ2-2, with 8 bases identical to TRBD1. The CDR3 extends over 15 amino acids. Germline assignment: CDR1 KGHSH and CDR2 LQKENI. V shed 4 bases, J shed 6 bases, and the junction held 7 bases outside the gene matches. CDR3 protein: CASSRRQGKAGELFF. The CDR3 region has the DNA TGTGCCAGCTCACGAAGACAGGGGAAGGCCGGGGAGCTGTTTTTT.

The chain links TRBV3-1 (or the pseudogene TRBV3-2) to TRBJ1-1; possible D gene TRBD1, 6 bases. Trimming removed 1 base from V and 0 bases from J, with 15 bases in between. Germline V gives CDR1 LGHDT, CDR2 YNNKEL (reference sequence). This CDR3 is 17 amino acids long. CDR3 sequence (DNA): TGTGCCAGCAGCCAAGGGGGGATTAGGGGGTTGAACACTGAAGCTTTCTTT. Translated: CASSQGGIRGLNTEAFF.

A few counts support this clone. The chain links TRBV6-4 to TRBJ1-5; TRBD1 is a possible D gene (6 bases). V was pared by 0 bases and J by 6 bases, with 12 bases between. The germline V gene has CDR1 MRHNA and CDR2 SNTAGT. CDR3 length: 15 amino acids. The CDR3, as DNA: TGTGCCAGCAGTGACTCGGCAGGGGATACTCAGCCCCAGCATTTT. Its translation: CASSDSAGDTQPQHF.

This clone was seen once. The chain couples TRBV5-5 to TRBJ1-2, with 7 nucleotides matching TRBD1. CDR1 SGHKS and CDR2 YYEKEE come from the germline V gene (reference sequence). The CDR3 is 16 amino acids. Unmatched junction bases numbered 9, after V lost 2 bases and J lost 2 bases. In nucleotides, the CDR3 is TGTGCCAGCAGCTTTTACCCGACAGGGAGCAACTATGGCTACACCTTC. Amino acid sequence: CASSFYPTGSNYGYTF.